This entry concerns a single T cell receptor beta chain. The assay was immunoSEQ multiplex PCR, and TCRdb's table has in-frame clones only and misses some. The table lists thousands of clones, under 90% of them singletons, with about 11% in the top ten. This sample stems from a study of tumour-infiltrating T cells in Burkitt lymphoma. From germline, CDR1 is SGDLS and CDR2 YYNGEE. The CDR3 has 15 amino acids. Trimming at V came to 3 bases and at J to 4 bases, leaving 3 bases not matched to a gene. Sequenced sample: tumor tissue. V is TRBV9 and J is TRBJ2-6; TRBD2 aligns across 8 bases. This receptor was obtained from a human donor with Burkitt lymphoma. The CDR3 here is CASSARGGGANVLTF. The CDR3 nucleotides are TGTGCCAGCAGCGCCCGGGGGGGCGGGGCCAACGTCCTGACTTTC.